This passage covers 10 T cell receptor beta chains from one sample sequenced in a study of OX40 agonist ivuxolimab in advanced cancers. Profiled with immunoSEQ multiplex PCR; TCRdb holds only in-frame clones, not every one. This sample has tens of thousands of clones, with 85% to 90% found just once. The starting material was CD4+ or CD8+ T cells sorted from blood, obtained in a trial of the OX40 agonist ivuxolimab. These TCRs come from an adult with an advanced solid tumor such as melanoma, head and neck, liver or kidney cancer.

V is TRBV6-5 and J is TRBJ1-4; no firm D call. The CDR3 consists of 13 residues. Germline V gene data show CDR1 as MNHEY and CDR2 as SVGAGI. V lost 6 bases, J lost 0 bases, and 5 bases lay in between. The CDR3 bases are TGTGCCAGCAGGGGAGCAACTAATGAAAAACTGTTTTTT. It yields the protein CASRGATNEKLFF.

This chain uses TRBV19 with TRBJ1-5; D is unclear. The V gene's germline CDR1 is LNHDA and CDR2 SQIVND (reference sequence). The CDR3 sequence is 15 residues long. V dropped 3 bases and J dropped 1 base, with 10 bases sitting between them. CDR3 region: CASSISDQSNQPQHF. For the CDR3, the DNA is TGTGCCAGTAGTATCTCGGATCAGAGCAATCAGCCCCAGCATTTT.

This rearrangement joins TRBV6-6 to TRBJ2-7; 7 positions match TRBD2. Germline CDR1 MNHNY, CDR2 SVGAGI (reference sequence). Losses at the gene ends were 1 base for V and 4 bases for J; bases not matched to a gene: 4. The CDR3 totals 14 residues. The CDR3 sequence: CASSYLGGSYEQYF. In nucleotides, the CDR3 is TGTGCCAGCAGTTACTTGGGGGGGAGTTACGAGCAGTACTTC.

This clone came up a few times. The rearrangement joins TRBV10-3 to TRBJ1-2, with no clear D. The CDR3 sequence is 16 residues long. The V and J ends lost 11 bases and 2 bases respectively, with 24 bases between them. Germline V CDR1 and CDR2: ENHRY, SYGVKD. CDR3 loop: CASRLSVVATNYGYTF. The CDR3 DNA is TGTGCCTCACGGCTGTCGGTGGTGGCGACAAACTATGGCTACACCTTC.

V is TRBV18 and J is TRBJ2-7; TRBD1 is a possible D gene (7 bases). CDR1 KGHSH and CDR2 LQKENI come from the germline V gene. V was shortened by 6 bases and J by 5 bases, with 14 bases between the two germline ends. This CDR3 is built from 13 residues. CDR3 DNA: TGTGCCAGCTCTCCCAGGGGGAGGCACGAGCAGTACTTC. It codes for CASSPRGRHEQYF.

CDR3 sequence reads: CASINRGFYEQYF. CDR3 nucleotide sequence: TGTGCCAGCATAAACAGGGGCTTCTACGAGCAGTACTTC. This chain joins TRBV14 and TRBJ2-7; 7 positions match TRBD1. The CDR3 totals 13 residues. Trimming cost V 7 bases and J 3 bases; bases outside gene matches: 6. Germline lookup yields CDR1 SGHDN and CDR2 FVKESK.

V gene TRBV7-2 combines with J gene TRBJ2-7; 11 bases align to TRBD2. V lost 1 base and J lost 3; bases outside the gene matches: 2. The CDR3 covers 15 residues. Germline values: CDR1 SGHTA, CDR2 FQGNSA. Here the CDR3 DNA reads TGTGCCAGCAGCTTAGGGACTAGCGGGTTCTACGAGCAGTACTTC. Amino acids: CASSLGTSGFYEQYF.

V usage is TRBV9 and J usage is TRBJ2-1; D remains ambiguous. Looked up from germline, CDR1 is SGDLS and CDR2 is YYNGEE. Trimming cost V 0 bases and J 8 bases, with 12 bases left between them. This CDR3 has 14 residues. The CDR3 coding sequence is TGTGCCAGCAGCGTAGGGGATGCGTGGGATGAGCAGTTCTTC. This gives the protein CASSVGDAWDEQFF.

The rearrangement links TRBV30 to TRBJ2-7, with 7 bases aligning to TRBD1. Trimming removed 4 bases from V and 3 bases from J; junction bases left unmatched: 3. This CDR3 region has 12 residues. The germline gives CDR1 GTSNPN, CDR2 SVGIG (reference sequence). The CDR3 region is CAWTGDSYEQYF. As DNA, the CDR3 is TGTGCCTGGACAGGGGACAGCTACGAGCAGTACTTC.

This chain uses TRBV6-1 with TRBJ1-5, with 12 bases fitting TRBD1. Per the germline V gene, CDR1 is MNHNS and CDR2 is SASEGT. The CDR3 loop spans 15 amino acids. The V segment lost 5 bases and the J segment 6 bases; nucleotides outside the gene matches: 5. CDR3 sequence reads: CASSNRDRGPQPQHF. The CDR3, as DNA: TGTGCCAGCAGTAACCGGGACAGGGGGCCTCAGCCCCAGCATTTT.